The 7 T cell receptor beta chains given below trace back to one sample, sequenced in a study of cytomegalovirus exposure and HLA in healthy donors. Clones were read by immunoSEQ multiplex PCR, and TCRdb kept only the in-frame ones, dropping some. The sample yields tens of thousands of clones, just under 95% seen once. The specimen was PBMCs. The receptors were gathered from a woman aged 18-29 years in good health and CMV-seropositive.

The CDR3: CASSLWWAGINNYGYTF. Written as DNA, the CDR3 is TGTGCCAGCAGCTTGTGGTGGGCAGGGATAAATAACTATGGCTACACCTTC. The rearrangement joins TRBV5-4 to TRBJ1-2; D perhaps matches TRBD1 (5 bases). Germline CDR1 and CDR2: SGHNT and YYREEE (reference sequence). The CDR3 has 17 residues. Trimming left V 1 base short and J 1 base short, with 17 bases between.

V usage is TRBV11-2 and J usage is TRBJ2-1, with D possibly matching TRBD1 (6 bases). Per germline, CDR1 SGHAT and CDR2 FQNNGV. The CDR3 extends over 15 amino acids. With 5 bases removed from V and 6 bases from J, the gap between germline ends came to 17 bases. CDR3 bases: TGTGCCAGCAGCGAAGTGCCAGGGGTGGTCAATGAGCAGTTCTTC. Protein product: CASSEVPGVVNEQFF.

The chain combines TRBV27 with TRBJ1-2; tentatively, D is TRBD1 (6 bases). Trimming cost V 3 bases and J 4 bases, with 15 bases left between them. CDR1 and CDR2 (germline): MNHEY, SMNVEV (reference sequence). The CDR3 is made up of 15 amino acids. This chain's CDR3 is CASSFFTGSSYGYTF. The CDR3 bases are TGTGCCAGCAGTTTCTTCACAGGGTCTTCCTATGGCTACACCTTC.

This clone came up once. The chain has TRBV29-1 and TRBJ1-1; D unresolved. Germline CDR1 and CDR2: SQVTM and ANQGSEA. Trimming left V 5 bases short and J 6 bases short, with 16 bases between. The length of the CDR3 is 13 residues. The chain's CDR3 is CSVYGERGAEAFF. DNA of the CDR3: TGCAGCGTTTACGGGGAAAGAGGTGCTGAAGCTTTCTTT.

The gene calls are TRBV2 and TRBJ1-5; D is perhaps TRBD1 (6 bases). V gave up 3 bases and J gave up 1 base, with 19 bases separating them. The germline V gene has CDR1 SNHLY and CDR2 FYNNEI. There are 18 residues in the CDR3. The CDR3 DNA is TGTGCCAGCAGTGAGCCTACCGCAGGGGATCTGAGCAATCAGCCCCAGCATTTT. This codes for CASSEPTAGDLSNQPQHF.

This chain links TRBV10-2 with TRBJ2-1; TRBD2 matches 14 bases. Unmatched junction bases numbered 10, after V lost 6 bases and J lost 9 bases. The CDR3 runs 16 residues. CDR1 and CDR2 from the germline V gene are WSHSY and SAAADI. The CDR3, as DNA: TGCGCCAGCAGGGAAACCGGGACTAGCGGGGGTACTGAGCAGTTCTTC. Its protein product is CASRETGTSGGTEQFF.

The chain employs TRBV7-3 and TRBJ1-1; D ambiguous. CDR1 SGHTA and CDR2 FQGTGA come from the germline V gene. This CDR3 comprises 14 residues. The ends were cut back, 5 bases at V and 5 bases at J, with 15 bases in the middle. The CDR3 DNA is TGTGCCAGCAGCCCCCTTGCGAGCTCGACTGAAGCTTTCTTT. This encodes CASSPLASSTEAFF. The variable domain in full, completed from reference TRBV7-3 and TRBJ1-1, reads GAGVSQTPSNKVTEKGKYVELRCDPISGHTALYWYRQSLGQGPEFLIYFQGTGAADDSGLPNDRFFAVRPEGSVSTLKIQRTERGDSAVYLCASSPLASSTEAFFGQGTRLTVV.